This is a list of T cell receptor beta chains from one sample in a study of T cell responses to AZD1222 COVID-19 vaccine. TCRdb keeps only in-frame clones here, not all; method: immunoSEQ multiplex PCR. The sample has approximately 120,000 clones; over 90% are singletons. The specimen comprised peripheral blood, sampled on day 0 of AZD1222 vaccination. The receptors here all came from an adult in good health. The CDR3 runs from the conserved cysteine through the conserved F or W. The order of the fields is J gene, clone size, V gene, D gene, CDR3 DNA, CDR3 protein. A D gene is named only where the DNA matches it firmly. Only some rows state a clone size, as once, few, many or a class for expanded clones.

J gene: TRBJ2-2
clone size: -
V gene: TRBV27
D gene: -
CDR3 DNA: TGTGCCAGCAGTTTAAGTAGCACAGCGGTGGGAACCGGGGAGCTGTTTTTT
CDR3 protein: CASSLSSTAVGTGELFF

J gene: TRBJ1-2
clone size: -
V gene: TRBV19
D gene: TRBD1
CDR3 DNA: TGTGCCAGTAGTCTCTCGGGGACAGGGCCCTATGGCTACACCTTC
CDR3 protein: CASSLSGTGPYGYTF

J gene: TRBJ1-2
clone size: -
V gene: TRBV6-5
D gene: TRBD1
CDR3 DNA: TGTGCCAGCACCCTGGGACAGGGCCTTGTTGGCTACACCTTC
CDR3 protein: CASTLGQGLVGYTF

J gene: TRBJ2-5
clone size: once
V gene: TRBV5-4
D gene: -
CDR3 DNA: TGTGCCAGCAGCTTGGCTCCAGGGGAGACCCAGTACTTC
CDR3 protein: CASSLAPGETQYF

J gene: TRBJ1-1
clone size: -
V gene: TRBV2
D gene: -
CDR3 DNA: TGTGCCAGCAGCTTGGGGGTTATGAACACTGAAGCTTTCTTT
CDR3 protein: CASSLGVMNTEAFF

J gene: TRBJ2-7
clone size: -
V gene: TRBV6-5
D gene: -
CDR3 DNA: TGTGCCAGCAGTTACTCGAAGAACAACGAGCAGTACTTC
CDR3 protein: CASSYSKNNEQYF

J gene: TRBJ2-7
clone size: -
V gene: TRBV6-6
D gene: TRBD1
CDR3 DNA: TGTGCCAGCAGTACATGGGACAGGGGGACCTACGAGCAGTACTTC
CDR3 protein: CASSTWDRGTYEQYF

J gene: TRBJ2-7
clone size: -
V gene: TRBV13
D gene: -
CDR3 DNA: TGTGCCAGCAGGTACCGGGGGGCGGGCGAGCAGTACTTC
CDR3 protein: CASRYRGAGEQYF

J gene: TRBJ1-2
clone size: -
V gene: TRBV6-2/TRBV6-3
D gene: -
CDR3 DNA: TGTGCCAGCAGACCTGGGGGAGCGGACTATGGCTACACCTTC
CDR3 protein: CASRPGGADYGYTF

J gene: TRBJ2-3
clone size: -
V gene: TRBV11-2
D gene: -
CDR3 DNA: TGTGCCAGCAGCCCGACTATCGGGGTCCGCACAGATACGCAGTATTTT
CDR3 protein: CASSPTIGVRTDTQYF

J gene: TRBJ1-1
clone size: -
V gene: TRBV30
D gene: -
CDR3 DNA: TGTGCCTGGAAGGTACAAGGGTGGTCCGAAGCTTTCTTT
CDR3 protein: CAWKVQGWSEAFF

J gene: TRBJ2-7
clone size: -
V gene: TRBV5-1
D gene: TRBD2
CDR3 DNA: TGCGCCAGCAGCTTGGTGGCTAGCGGGAGGGAGCAGTACTTC
CDR3 protein: CASSLVASGREQYF

J gene: TRBJ1-4
clone size: -
V gene: TRBV7-6
D gene: -
CDR3 DNA: TGTGCCAGCAGCCGGACGGAAGCAACTAATGAAAAACTGTTTTTT
CDR3 protein: CASSRTEATNEKLFF

J gene: TRBJ1-2
clone size: -
V gene: TRBV6-6
D gene: -
CDR3 DNA: TGTGCCAGCAGTTACCCCGGGACATCCTATGGCTACACCTTC
CDR3 protein: CASSYPGTSYGYTF

J gene: TRBJ2-7
clone size: -
V gene: TRBV23-1
D gene: TRBD1
CDR3 DNA: TGCGCCAGCAGTCACGGACGACAGGGGGCCCCCTACGAGCAGTACTTC
CDR3 protein: CASSHGRQGAPYEQYF

J gene: TRBJ2-3
clone size: -
V gene: TRBV9
D gene: -
CDR3 DNA: TGTGCCAGCAGCCCCATCGAGGCCGATACGCAGTATTTT
CDR3 protein: CASSPIEADTQYF

J gene: TRBJ1-1
clone size: -
V gene: TRBV5-1
D gene: -
CDR3 DNA: TGCGCCAGCAGCCCATCCGGACAGTCGAACACTGAAGCTTTCTTT
CDR3 protein: CASSPSGQSNTEAFF

J gene: TRBJ1-1
clone size: -
V gene: TRBV5-4
D gene: -
CDR3 DNA: TGTGCCAGCAGCTTTACAGGTATGAACACTGAAGCTTTCTTT
CDR3 protein: CASSFTGMNTEAFF

J gene: TRBJ2-4
clone size: -
V gene: TRBV5-1
D gene: -
CDR3 DNA: TGCGCCCCTAAAGGAGGTTTGGACATTCAGTACTTC
CDR3 protein: CAPKGGLDIQYF

J gene: TRBJ1-1
clone size: -
V gene: TRBV7-2
D gene: -
CDR3 DNA: TGTGCCAGCAGCCCTCGGGTCTTTCAACCGAACACTGAAGCTTTCTTT
CDR3 protein: CASSPRVFQPNTEAFF

J gene: TRBJ1-5
clone size: -
V gene: TRBV19
D gene: TRBD1
CDR3 DNA: TGTGCCAGTAGTATCGGGGGGACAGTCCACGGACCCCAGCATTTT
CDR3 protein: CASSIGGTVHGPQHF

J gene: TRBJ2-7
clone size: -
V gene: TRBV27
D gene: -
CDR3 DNA: TGTGCCAGCGGATTTTCGGTCCCCTACGAGCAGTACTTC
CDR3 protein: CASGFSVPYEQYF

J gene: TRBJ1-6
clone size: -
V gene: TRBV14
D gene: -
CDR3 DNA: TGTGCCAGCAGCCAAGATCCCTTCGTCGATGGAGCGTATTCACCCCTCCACTTT
CDR3 protein: CASSQDPFVDGAYSPLHF

J gene: TRBJ1-2
clone size: -
V gene: TRBV24-1
D gene: -
CDR3 DNA: TGTGCCACCAGGCCGGGCCCCTCCGGGGGCTACACCTTC
CDR3 protein: CATRPGPSGGYTF

J gene: TRBJ2-1
clone size: -
V gene: TRBV5-1
D gene: TRBD2
CDR3 DNA: TGCGCCAGCAGCAGCACTAGCGGGGGTTACAATGAGCAGTTCTTC
CDR3 protein: CASSSTSGGYNEQFF

J gene: TRBJ2-5
clone size: -
V gene: TRBV7-9
D gene: -
CDR3 DNA: TGTGCCAGCAGCTTATATCAGGGGCCCCAAGAGACCCAGTACTTC
CDR3 protein: CASSLYQGPQETQYF

J gene: TRBJ1-2
clone size: -
V gene: TRBV27
D gene: -
CDR3 DNA: TGTGCCACCTCGCACGGGGGGGGCTACACCTTC
CDR3 protein: CATSHGGGYTF

J gene: TRBJ1-2
clone size: -
V gene: TRBV10-2
D gene: TRBD1
CDR3 DNA: TGCGCCAGCAGTCCCCCGACAGGGGGTGACTATGGCTACACCTTC
CDR3 protein: CASSPPTGGDYGYTF

J gene: TRBJ2-1
clone size: -
V gene: TRBV27
D gene: TRBD2
CDR3 DNA: TGTGCCAGCAGTTTACGGACTAGCGGGGGGGCCCCCTACAATGAGCAGTTCTTC
CDR3 protein: CASSLRTSGGAPYNEQFF

J gene: TRBJ1-1
clone size: once
V gene: TRBV24-1
D gene: TRBD1
CDR3 DNA: TGTGCCACCCGGGACAGGGGGAACACTGAAGCTTTCTTT
CDR3 protein: CATRDRGNTEAFF

J gene: TRBJ1-1
clone size: -
V gene: TRBV3-1/TRBV3-2
D gene: TRBD1
CDR3 DNA: TGTGCCAGCAGCCAAGGGACAGGGTGGGGTACTGAAGCTTTCTTT
CDR3 protein: CASSQGTGWGTEAFF